The sequence of this T cell receptor (beta chain) was determined in a study of cytomegalovirus exposure and HLA in healthy donors. In the PCR, 60 Vbeta and 13 Jbeta primers were used. Sequencing was performed with immunoSEQ multiplex PCR; in TCRdb, only in-frame clones are kept and a portion is missing. The data contain about 110,000 clones, over 80% of them seen just once; the ten biggest clones take up roughly 2.5%. Germline-derived CDR1 and CDR2 are SGHRS and YFSETQ. The CDR3 totals 15 residues. Unmatched junction bases numbered 3, after V lost 2 bases and J lost 0 bases. The study, taken as a whole, reports: Of the V segments, some could not be distinguished, including TRBV6-2 and TRBV6-3, and were excluded. A prior analysis recorded that most TCR beta V segments were productive about 90% or about 30% of the time.

As for this clone: Its cognate antigen is unknown.

At collection, donors were nominally healthy, but unrecorded immune exposures were probable. J is TRBJ2-3 and V is TRBV5-1; 7 bases line up with TRBD1. Sequenced: PBMCs. This clonotype originated in a young man in good health and CMV-seropositive. CDR3 bases: TGCGCCAGCAGCTTCCCGGGACAGAGCACAGATACGCAGTATTTT. Its translation is CASSFPGQSTDTQYF. Complete variable domain (other parts from reference TRBV5-1 and TRBJ2-3): KAGVTQTPRYLIKTRGQQVTLSCSPISGHRSVSWYQQTPGQGLQFLFEYFSETQRNKGNFPGRFSGRQFSNSRSEMNVSTLELGDSALYLCASSFPGQSTDTQYFGPGTRLTVL.